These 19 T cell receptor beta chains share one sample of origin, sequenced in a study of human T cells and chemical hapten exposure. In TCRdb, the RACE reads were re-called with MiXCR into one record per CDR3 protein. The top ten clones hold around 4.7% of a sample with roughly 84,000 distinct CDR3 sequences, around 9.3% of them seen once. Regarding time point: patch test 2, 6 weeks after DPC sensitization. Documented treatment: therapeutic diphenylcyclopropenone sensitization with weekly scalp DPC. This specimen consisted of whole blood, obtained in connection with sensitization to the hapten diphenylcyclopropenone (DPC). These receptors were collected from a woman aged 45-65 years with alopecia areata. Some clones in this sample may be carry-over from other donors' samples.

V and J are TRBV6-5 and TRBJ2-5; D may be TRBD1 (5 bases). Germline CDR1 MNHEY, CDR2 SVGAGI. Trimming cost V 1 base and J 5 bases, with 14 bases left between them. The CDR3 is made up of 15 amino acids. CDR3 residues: CASSYWGPKGETQYF. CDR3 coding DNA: TGTGCCAGCAGTTACTGGGGCCCGAAGGGGGAGACCCAGTACTTC.

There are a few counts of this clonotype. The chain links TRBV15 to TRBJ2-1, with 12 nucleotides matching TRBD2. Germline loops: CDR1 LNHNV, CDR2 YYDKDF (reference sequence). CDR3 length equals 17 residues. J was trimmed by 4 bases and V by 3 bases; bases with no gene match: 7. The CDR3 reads CATSSLSLAGGYNEQFF. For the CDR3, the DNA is TGTGCCACCAGCAGTCTTTCCCTAGCGGGAGGGTACAATGAGCAGTTCTTC.

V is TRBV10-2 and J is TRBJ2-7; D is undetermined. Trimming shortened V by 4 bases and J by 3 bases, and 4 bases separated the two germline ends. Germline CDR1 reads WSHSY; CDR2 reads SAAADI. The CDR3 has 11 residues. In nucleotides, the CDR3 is TGCGCCAGCAGTGTCGACTACGAGCAGTACTTC. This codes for CASSVDYEQYF.

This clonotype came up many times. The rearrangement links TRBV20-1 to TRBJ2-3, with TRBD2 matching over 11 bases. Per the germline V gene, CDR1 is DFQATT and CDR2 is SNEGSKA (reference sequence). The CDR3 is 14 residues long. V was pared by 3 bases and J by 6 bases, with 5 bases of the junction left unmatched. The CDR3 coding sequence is TGCAGTGCTAGGATAGCGGGAGGGAGGGATACGCAGTATTTT. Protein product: CSARIAGGRDTQYF.

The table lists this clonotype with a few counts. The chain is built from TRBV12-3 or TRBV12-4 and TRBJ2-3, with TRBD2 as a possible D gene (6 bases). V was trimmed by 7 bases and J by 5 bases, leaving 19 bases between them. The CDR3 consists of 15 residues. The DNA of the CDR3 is TGTGCCAGCACCTTGCAAGCGGGCCGTGGAGATACGCAGTATTTT. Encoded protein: CASTLQAGRGDTQYF.

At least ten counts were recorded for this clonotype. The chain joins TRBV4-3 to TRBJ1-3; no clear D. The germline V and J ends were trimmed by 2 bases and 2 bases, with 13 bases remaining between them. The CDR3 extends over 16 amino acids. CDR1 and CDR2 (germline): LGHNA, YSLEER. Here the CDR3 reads CASSQTTSSPGNTIYF. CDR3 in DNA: TGCGCCAGCAGCCAAACAACATCCTCTCCTGGAAACACCATATATTTT.

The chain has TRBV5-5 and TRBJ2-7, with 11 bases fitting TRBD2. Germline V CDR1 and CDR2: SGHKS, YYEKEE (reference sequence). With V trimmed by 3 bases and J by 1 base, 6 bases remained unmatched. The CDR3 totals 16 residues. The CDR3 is CASSSAPSGRSYEQYF. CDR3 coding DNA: TGTGCCAGCAGCTCCGCCCCTAGCGGGAGGTCCTACGAGCAGTACTTC.

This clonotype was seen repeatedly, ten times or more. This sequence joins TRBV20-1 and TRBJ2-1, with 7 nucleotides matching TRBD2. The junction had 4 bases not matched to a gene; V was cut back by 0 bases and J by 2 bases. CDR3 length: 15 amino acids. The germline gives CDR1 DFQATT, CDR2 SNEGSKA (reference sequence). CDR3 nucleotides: TGCAGTGCTAGAGATCCGGGAGGTACCTACAATGAGCAGTTCTTC. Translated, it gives CSARDPGGTYNEQFF.

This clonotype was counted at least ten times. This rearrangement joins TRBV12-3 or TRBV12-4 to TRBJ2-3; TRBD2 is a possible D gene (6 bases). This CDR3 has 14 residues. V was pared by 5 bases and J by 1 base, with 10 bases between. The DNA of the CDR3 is TGTGCCAGCAGTCCACGGAGGGGCACAGATACGCAGTATTTT. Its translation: CASSPRRGTDTQYF.

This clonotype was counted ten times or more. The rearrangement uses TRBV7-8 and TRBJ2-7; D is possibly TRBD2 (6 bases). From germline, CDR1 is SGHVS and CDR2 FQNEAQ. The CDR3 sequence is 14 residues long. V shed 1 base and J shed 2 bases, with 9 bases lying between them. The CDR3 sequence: CASSLDRGTYEQYF. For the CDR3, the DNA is TGTGCCAGCAGCTTAGATCGGGGGACCTACGAGCAGTACTTC.

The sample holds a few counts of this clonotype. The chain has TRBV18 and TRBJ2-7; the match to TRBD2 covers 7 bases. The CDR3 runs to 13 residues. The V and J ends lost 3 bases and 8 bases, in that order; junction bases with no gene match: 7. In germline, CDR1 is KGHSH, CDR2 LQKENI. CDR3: CASSPGGDGKQYF. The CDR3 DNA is TGTGCCAGCTCACCGGGAGGGGACGGCAAGCAGTACTTC.

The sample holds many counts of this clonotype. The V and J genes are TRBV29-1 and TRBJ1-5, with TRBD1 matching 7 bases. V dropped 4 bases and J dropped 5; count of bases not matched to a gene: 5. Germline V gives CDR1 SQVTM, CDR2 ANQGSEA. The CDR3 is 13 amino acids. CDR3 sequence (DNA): TGCAGCGTTGCCCGGGACAGTTATCAGCCCCAGCATTTT. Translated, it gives CSVARDSYQPQHF.

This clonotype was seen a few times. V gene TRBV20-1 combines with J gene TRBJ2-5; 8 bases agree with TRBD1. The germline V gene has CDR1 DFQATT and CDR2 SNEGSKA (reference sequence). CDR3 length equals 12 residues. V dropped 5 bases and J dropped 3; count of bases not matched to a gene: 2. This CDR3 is CSAWDRKETQYF. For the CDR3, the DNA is TGCAGTGCTTGGGACAGGAAAGAGACCCAGTACTTC.

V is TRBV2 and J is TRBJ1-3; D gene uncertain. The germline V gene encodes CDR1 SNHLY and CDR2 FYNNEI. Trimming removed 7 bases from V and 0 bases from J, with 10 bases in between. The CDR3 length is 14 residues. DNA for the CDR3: TGTGCCAGCAACTTCTTAAGCTCTGGAAACACCATATATTTT. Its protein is CASNFLSSGNTIYF. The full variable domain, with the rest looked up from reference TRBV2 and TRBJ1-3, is EPEVTQTPSHQVTQMGQEVILRCVPISNHLYFYWYRQILGQKVEFLVSFYNNEISEKSEIFDDQFSVERPDGSNFTLKIRSTKLEDSAMYFCASNFLSSGNTIYFGEGSWLTVV.

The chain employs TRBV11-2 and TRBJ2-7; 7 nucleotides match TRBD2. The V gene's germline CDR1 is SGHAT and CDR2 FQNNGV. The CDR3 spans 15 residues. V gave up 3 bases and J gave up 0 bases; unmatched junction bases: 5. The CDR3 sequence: CASSLASGNSYEQYF. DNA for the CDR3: TGTGCCAGCAGCTTGGCCAGCGGGAACTCCTACGAGCAGTACTTC.

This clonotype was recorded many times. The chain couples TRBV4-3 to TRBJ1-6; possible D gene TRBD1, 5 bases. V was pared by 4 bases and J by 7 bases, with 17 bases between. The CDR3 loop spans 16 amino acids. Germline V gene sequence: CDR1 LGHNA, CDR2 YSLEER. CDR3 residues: CASSPGTPAVNSPLHF. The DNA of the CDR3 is TGCGCCAGCAGCCCCGGGACCCCGGCGGTCAATTCACCCCTCCACTTT.

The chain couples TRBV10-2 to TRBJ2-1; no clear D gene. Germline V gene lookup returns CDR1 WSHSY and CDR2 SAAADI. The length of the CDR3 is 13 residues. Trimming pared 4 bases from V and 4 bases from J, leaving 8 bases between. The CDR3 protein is CASSVSVYNEQFF. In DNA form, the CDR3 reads TGCGCCAGCAGTGTATCCGTATACAATGAGCAGTTCTTC.

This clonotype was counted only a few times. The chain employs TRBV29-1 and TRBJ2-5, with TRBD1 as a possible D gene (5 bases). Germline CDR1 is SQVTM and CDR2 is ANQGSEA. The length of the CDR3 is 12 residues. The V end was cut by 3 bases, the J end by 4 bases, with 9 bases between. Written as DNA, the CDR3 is TGCAGCGTTGACAGGGCCCCAGAGACCCAGTACTTC. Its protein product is CSVDRAPETQYF.

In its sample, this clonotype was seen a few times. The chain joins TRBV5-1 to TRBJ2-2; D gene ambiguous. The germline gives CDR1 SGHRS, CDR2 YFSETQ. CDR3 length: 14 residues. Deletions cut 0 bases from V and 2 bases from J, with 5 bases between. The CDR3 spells CASSLDHNTGELFF. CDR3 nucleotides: TGCGCCAGCAGCTTGGACCATAACACCGGGGAGCTGTTTTTT.